A selection of T cell receptor beta chains follows, all from one sample in a study of metastatic and nonmetastatic thyroid tumors. TCRdb recomputed clones from the PCR reads via MiXCR. The table records about 92,000 clones, about 15% of them present only once. The sample was blood. The receptors were sampled from a female donor with papillary thyroid cancer or a benign thyroid nodule (not recorded which). Some clones in this sample may be carry-over from other donors' samples. Each CDR3 is given with its conserved first and last residue. The D gene is left open where the match is weak.

j_gene	d_gene	v_gene	CDR3aa
TRBJ1-6	-	TRBV7-2	CASSLDRVNSPLHF
TRBJ1-1	-	TRBV6-4	CASSVAENTEAFF
TRBJ2-7	-	TRBV27	CASSLKGGFYPYEQYF
TRBJ2-3	-	TRBV6-2/TRBV6-3	CASSSRWDTQYF
TRBJ1-1	-	TRBV7-2	CASSPRQRIPEAFF
TRBJ1-2	-	TRBV3-1	CASSHRTADGYTF
TRBJ1-1	-	TRBV29-1	CSGRMLREQMNTEAFF
TRBJ1-4	TRBD1	TRBV7-9	CASGGQEKLFF
TRBJ1-4	-	TRBV4-2	CASSQSTASNEKLFF
TRBJ2-7	TRBD2	TRBV9	CASSVSSGGAYEQYF